Each of the 7 T cell receptor beta chains below was sequenced from the same sample in a study of blood T cell repertoires in COVID-19. The data were produced by immunoSEQ multiplex PCR, yet TCRdb's version contains in-frame clones alone and is incomplete. The repertoire has over 55,000 clones, approximately 80% of them found once; the top ten carry about 10%. Sample: peripheral blood. The receptors were sampled from a middle-aged man with COVID-19, enrolled during active disease.

V usage is TRBV5-6 and J usage is TRBJ2-7; weak D call: TRBD2 (6 bases). Trimming left V 4 bases short and J 2 bases short, with 13 bases between. The CDR3 has 14 amino acids. Germline assignment: CDR1 SGHDT and CDR2 YYEEEE. The CDR3 DNA sequence: TGTGCCAGCAGCAGGGGATGGGGGGCCTACGAGCAGTACTTC. This translates into CASSRGWGAYEQYF.

CDR3 DNA sequence: TGTGCCAGCAGTTCAGGACAGGTTAGCAATCAGCCCCAGCATTTT. Protein product: CASSSGQVSNQPQHF. The chain recombines TRBV28 with TRBJ1-5; 7 bases are shared with TRBD1. CDR3 length equals 15 residues. After removal of 4 bases from V and 0 bases from J, the junction contained 3 bases not matched to a gene. Germline CDR1 MDHEN, CDR2 SYDVKM.

This chain joins TRBV5-3 and TRBJ2-2, with D perhaps TRBD2 (6 bases). TRBV5-3 is treated as an ORF (open reading frame) with a function not yet certain. The CDR3 spans 15 residues. Trimming took off 5 bases at V and 0 bases at J, with 11 bases between the two ends. CDR3: CARRSRDSNTGELFF. For the CDR3, the DNA is TGTGCCAGAAGAAGCAGGGACTCGAACACCGGGGAGCTGTTTTTT.

This CDR3 reads CASSLARVDEQFF. The DNA for the CDR3 is TGTGCCAGCAGCTTAGCCAGGGTCGATGAGCAGTTCTTC. This sequence joins TRBV7-2 and TRBJ2-1; D is perhaps TRBD1 (5 bases). CDR1 and CDR2 (germline): SGHTA, FQGNSA. There are 13 residues in the CDR3. Trimming cost V 0 bases and J 8 bases, with 8 bases left between them.

The chain couples TRBV21-1 to TRBJ2-7; no DNA check was done on the table's D call, TRBD2. TRBV21-1 is flagged as a pseudogene. The CDR3 is made up of 17 amino acids. CDR3 residues: CASSKEVAGGRSYEQYF. The CDR3 region has the DNA TGTGCCAGCAGCAAAGAGGTAGCGGGAGGGAGGTCCTACGAGCAGTACTTC.

This chain links TRBV3-1 (or the pseudogene TRBV3-2) with TRBJ2-5; TRBD2 matches at 12 bases. CDR3 length: 16 amino acids. Germline V gene lookup returns CDR1 LGHDT and CDR2 YNNKEL (reference sequence). Trimming cost V 2 bases and J 6 bases; bases outside gene matches: 7. The CDR3 nucleotides read TGTGCCAGCAGCCAATCGGCTAGCGGGAGGGGAAAGACCCAGTACTTC. Encoded protein: CASSQSASGRGKTQYF.

V usage is TRBV30 and J usage is TRBJ2-7, with TRBD2 identical over 10 bases. Germline V gene sequence: CDR1 GTSNPN, CDR2 SVGIG (reference sequence). This CDR3 is 14 amino acids long. J gave up 6 bases and V 0 bases, and 5 bases lay outside the gene matches. As DNA, the CDR3 is TGTGCCTGGAGTGTACTAGCGGGATCAGGCGAGCAGTACTTC. It specifies CAWSVLAGSGEQYF.